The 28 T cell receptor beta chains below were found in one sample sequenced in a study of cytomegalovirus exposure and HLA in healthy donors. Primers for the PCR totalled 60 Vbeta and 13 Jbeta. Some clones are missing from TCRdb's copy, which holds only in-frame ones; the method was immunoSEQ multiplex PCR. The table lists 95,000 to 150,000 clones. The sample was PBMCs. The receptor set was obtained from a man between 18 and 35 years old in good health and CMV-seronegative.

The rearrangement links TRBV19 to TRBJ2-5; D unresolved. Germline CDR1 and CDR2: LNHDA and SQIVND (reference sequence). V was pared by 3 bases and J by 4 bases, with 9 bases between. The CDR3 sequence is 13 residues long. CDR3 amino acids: CASSISIRETQYF. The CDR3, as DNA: TGTGCCAGTAGTATTAGTATTAGAGAGACCCAGTACTTC.

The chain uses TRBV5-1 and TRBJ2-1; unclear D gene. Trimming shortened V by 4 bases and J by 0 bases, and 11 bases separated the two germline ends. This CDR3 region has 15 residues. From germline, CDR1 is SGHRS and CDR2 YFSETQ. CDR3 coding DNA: TGCGCCAGCAGCCCTACCGACATCTCCTACAATGAGCAGTTCTTC. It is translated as CASSPTDISYNEQFF.

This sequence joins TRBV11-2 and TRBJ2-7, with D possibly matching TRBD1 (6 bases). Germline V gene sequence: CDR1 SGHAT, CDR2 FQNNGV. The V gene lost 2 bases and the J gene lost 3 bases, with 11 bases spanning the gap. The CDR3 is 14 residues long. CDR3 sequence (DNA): TGTGCCAGCAGCTTAAATGGGGGCTTCTACGAGCAGTACTTC. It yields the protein CASSLNGGFYEQYF. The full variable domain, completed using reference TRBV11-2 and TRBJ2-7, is EAGVAQSPRYKIIEKRQSVAFWCNPISGHATLYWYQQILGQGPKLLIQFQNNGVVDDSQLPKDRFSAERLKGVDSTLKIQPAKLEDSAVYLCASSLNGGFYEQYFGPGTRLTVT.

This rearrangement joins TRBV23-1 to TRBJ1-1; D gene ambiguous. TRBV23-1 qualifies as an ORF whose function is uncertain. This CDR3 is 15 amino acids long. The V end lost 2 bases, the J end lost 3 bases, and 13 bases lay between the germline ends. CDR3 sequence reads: CASSQRGVGDTEAFF. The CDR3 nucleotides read TGCGCCAGCAGTCAACGCGGGGTAGGTGACACTGAAGCTTTCTTT.

The CDR3 DNA reads as TGTGCCAGCAGTTTCGGGACAGGACTCTACGAGCAGTACTTC. Amino acids: CASSFGTGLYEQYF. The rearrangement uses TRBV27 and TRBJ2-7; TRBD1 matches at 8 bases. The length of the CDR3 is 14 residues. V was pared by 3 bases and J by 3 bases, with 4 bases of the junction left unmatched. Germline V gene data show CDR1 as MNHEY and CDR2 as SMNVEV (reference sequence).

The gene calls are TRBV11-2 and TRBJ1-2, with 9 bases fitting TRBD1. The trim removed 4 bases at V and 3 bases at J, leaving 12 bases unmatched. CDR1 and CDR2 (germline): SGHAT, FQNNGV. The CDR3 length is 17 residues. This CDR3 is CASSSLQGTGYDYGYTF. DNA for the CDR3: TGTGCCAGCAGCTCCTTGCAGGGGACAGGGTACGACTATGGCTACACCTTC. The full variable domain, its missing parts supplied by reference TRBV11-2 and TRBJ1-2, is EAGVAQSPRYKIIEKRQSVAFWCNPISGHATLYWYQQILGQGPKLLIQFQNNGVVDDSQLPKDRFSAERLKGVDSTLKIQPAKLEDSAVYLCASSSLQGTGYDYGYTFGSGTRLTVV.

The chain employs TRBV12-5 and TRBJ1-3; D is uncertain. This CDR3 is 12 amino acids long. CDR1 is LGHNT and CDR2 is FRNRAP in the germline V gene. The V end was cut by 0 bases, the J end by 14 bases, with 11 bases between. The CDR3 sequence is CASGLVLRGLYF. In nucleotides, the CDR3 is TGTGCTAGTGGTTTGGTACTGAGAGGCCTATATTTT.

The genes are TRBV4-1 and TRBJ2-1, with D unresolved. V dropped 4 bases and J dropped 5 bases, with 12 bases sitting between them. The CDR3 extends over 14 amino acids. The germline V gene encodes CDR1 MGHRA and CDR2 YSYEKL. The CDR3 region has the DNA TGCGCCAGCAGCCCTCGACATAGGCACAATGAGCAGTTCTTC. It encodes CASSPRHRHNEQFF.

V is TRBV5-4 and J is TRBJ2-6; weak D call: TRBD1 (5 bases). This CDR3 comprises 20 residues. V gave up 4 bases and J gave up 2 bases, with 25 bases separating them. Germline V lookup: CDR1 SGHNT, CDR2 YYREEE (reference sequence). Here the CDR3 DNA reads TGTGCCAGCAGCCTCCCTCCTCGGCGCAGGGTAGCTCCTGGGGCCAACGTCCTGACTTTC. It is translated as CASSLPPRRRVAPGANVLTF.

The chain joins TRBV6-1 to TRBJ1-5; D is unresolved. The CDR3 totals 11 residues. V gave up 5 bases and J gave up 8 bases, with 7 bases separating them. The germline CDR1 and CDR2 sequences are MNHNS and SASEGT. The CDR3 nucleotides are TGTGCCAGCAGTATCAGCGAGCCCCAGCATTTT. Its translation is CASSISEPQHF.

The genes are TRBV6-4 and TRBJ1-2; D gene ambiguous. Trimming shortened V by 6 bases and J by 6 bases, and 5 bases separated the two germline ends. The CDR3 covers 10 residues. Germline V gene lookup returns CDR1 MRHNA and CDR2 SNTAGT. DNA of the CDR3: TGTGCCAGCAGCCTTAATGGCTACACCTTC. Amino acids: CASSLNGYTF.

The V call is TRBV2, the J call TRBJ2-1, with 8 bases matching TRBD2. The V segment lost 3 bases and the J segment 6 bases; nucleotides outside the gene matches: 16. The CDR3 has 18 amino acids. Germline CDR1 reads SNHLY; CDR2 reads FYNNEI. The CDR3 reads CASSEERVGSGRRNEQFF. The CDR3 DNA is TGTGCCAGCAGTGAGGAAAGGGTAGGGAGCGGGAGACGCAATGAGCAGTTCTTC. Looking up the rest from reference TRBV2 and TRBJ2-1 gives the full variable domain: EPEVTQTPSHQVTQMGQEVILRCVPISNHLYFYWYRQILGQKVEFLVSFYNNEISEKSEIFDDQFSVERPDGSNFTLKIRSTKLEDSAMYFCASSEERVGSGRRNEQFFGPGTRLTVL.

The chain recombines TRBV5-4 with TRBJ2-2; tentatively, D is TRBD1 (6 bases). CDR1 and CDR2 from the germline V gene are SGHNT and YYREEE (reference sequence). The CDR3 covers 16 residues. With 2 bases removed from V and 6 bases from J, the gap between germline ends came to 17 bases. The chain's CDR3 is CASSFGRGEVAGELFF. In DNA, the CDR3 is TGTGCCAGCAGCTTTGGCAGGGGAGAGGTAGCCGGGGAGCTGTTTTTT.

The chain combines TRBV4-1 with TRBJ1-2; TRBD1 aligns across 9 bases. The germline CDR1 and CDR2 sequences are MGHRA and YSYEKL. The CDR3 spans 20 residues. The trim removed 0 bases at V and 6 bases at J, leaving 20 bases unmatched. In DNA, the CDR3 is TGCGCCAGCAGCCAAGATAGTACAGGGGGCGTCTTCCCTCTTTTAGATGGCTACACCTTC. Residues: CASSQDSTGGVFPLLDGYTF.

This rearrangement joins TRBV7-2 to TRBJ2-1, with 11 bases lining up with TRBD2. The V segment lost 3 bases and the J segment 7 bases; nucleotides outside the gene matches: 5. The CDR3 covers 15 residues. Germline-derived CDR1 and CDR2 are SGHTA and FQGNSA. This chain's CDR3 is CASSFRSGRANEQFF. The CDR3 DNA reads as TGTGCCAGCAGCTTTCGTAGCGGGAGGGCTAATGAGCAGTTCTTC.

The DNA of the CDR3 is TGTGCCAGCAGTTTACGGCGACCGAGACTAGCGGTGCTCGCCCAGTACTTC. It codes for CASSLRRPRLAVLAQYF. This chain links TRBV28 with TRBJ2-5, with 9 bases that match TRBD2. The germline gives CDR1 MDHEN, CDR2 SYDVKM. With V trimmed by 2 bases and J by 9 bases, 16 bases remained unmatched. The CDR3 spans 17 residues.

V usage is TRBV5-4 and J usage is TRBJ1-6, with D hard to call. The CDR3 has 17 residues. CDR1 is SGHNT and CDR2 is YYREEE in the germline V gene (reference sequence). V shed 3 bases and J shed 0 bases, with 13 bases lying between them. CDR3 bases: TGTGCCAGCAGCTATTTAGGCCCTAGCTCCTATAATTCACCCCTCCACTTT. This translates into CASSYLGPSSYNSPLHF.

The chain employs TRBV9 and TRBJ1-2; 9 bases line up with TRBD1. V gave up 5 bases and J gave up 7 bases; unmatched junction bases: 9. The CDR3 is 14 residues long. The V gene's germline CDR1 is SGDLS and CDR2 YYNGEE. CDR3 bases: TGTGCCAGCAGTGATACAGGGGGCTGGGGTGGCTACACCTTC. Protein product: CASSDTGGWGGYTF.

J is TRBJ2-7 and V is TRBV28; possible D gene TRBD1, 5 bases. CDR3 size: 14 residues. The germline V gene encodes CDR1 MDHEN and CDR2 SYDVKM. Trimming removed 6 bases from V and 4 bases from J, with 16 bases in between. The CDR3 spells CASRVPRERYEQYF. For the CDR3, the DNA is TGTGCCAGCAGGGTCCCCAGGGAACGATACGAGCAGTACTTC.

CDR3: CAWTDNSPLHF. The CDR3 region has the DNA TGTGCCTGGACAGATAATTCACCCCTCCACTTT. J is TRBJ1-6 and V is TRBV30; D uncertain. Trimming shortened V by 4 bases and J by 5 bases, and 3 bases separated the two germline ends. There are 11 residues in the CDR3. CDR1 is GTSNPN and CDR2 is SVGIG in the germline V gene (reference sequence).

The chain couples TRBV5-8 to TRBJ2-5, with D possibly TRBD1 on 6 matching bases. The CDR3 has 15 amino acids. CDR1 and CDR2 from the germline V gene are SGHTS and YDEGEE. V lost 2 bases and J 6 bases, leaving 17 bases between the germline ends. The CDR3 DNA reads TGTGCCAGCAGCTTAGATACAGGGTCGAGAAAGACCCAGTACTTC. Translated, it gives CASSLDTGSRKTQYF.

As DNA, the CDR3 is TGCGCCAGCAATAGGGAGTCAGTGGAAGAGACCCAGTACTTC. Translation: CASNRESVEETQYF. The J gene is TRBJ2-5, the V gene TRBV5-1; TRBD2 might be the D (5 bases). Germline lookup yields CDR1 SGHRS and CDR2 YFSETQ. Trimming took 6 bases from V and 3 from J, leaving 15 bases between them. The CDR3 is 14 residues long.

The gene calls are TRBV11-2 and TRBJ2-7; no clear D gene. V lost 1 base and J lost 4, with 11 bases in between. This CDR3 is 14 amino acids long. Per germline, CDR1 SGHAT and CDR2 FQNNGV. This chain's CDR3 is CASSLAGQNYEQYF. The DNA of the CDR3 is TGTGCCAGCAGCTTAGCTGGGCAGAATTACGAGCAGTACTTC.

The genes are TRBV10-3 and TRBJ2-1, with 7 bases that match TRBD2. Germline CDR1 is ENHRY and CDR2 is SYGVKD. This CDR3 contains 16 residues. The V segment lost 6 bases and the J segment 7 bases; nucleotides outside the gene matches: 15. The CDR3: CAISALMAGAGNEQFF. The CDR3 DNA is TGTGCCATCAGCGCGCTTATGGCGGGAGCGGGGAATGAGCAGTTCTTC.

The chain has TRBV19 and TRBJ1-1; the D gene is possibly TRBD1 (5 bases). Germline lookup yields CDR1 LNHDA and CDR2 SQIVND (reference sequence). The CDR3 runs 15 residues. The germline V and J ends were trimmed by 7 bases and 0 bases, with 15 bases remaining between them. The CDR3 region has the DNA TGTGCCAGTAAGCTTAACAGGCAAATGAACACTGAAGCTTTCTTT. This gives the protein CASKLNRQMNTEAFF.

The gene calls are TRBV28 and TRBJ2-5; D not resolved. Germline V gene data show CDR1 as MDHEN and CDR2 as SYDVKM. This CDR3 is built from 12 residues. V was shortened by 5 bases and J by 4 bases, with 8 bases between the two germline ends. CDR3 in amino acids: CASSPTPETQYF. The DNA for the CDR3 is TGTGCCAGCAGTCCAACACCAGAGACCCAGTACTTC.

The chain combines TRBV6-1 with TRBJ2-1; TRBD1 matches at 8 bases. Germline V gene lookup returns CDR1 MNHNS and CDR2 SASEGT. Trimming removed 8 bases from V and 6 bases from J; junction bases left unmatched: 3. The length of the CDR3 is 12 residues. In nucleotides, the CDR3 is TGTGCCAGCCTGGACAGGGTCAATGAGCAGTTCTTC. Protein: CASLDRVNEQFF.

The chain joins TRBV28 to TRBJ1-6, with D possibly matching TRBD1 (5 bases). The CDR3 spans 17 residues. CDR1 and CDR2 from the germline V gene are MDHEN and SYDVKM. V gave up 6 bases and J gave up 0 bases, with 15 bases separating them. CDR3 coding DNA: TGTGCCAGCAGCCTCCGACGGGGGAGCTCCTATAATTCACCCCTCCACTTT. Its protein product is CASSLRRGSSYNSPLHF.